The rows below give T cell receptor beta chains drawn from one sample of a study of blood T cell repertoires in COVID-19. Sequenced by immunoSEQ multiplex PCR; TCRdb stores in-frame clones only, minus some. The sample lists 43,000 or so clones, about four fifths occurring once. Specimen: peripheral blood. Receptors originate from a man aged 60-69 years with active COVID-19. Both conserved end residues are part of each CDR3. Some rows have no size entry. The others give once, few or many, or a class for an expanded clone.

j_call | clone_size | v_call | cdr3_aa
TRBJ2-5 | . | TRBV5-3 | CAMSGSVLLETQYF
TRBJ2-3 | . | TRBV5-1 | CASSKSGKNTDTQYF
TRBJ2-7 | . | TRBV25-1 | CASSEWTGEREQYF
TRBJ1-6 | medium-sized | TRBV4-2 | CASSQHISQGDSPLHF
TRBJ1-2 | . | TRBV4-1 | CASSLHPQAASRDGYTF
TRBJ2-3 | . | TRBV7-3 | CASSLISAGGTDTQYF
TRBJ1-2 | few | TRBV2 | CASILPRQGVGKGYTF
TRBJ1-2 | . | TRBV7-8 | CASSAGTGAYGYTF
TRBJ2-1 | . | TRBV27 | CASSPGLAYSYNEQFF
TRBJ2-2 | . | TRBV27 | CASSRDSRRLTGELFF
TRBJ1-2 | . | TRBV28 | CASSSGTGYTF
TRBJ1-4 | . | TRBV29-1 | CSVGGGIATNEKLFF
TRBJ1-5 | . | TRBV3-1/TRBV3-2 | CASSQGQGASNQPQHF
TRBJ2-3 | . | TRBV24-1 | CATSEPGQGRADTQYF
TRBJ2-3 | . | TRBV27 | CASSVTFTDTQYF
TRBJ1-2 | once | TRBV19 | CASKGTGFNYGYTF
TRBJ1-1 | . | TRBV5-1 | CASTWTGIANTEAFF
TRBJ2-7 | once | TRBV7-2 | CASSFSSGKSYEQYF
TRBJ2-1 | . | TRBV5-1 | CASSPGGTYNEQFF
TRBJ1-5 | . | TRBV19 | CASSLSGQGANQPQHF
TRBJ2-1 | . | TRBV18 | CASSPRLGYNEQFF
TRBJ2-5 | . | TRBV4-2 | CASSQDWSGGAKETQYF
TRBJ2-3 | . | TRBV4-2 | CASSQEPGLLTDTQYF
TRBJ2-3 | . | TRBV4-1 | CASSPRGGATGADTQYF
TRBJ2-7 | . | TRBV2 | CASGEMDRSYEQYF
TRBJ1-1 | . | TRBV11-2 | CASSQTGTTEAFF
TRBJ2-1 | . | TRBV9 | CASSGSESSYNEQFF
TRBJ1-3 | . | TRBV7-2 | CASSLAGRVPGNTIYF
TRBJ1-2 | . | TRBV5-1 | CASSFDREDGYTF
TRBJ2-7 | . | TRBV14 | CASSQDYRDEQYF
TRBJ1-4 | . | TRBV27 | CASGLLGQGWVEHEKLFF
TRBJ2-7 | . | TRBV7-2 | CASSSTSGSQSSYEQYF
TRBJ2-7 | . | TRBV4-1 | CASSSGTGGLYEQYF
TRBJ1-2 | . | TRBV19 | CASSIEIRVAGTNYGYTF
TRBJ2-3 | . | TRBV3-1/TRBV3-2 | CASSQGGMWDSETQYF
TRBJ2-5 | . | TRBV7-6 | CASSLGGRLQETQYF
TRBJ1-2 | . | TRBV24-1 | CATSDSGTGYGYTF
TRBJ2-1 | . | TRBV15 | CATTKTAGAGVVDEQFF
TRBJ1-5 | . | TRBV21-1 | CASSGSKPQHF
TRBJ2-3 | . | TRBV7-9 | CASSFGLAGDADTQYF
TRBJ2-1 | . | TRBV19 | CASSFGGAALNEQFF
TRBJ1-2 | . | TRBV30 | CAWNPFVVQGSDYSYGYTF
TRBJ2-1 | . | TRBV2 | CASSGTGVNEQFF
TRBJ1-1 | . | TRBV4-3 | CASSFGRGTEAFF